The TCR beta chain under discussion was sequenced for a study of vaccination and CD4 T cells after COVID-19. Study-level findings and limits: The median number of SARS-CoV-2-reactive clonotypes increased from about 20 to 38, a change that did not reach significance.

This clonotype was recorded a few times. Its specificity is unknown. Germline CDR1 is LNHNV and CDR2 is YYDKDF (reference sequence). Losses at the gene ends were 0 bases for V and 6 bases for J; bases not matched to a gene: 13. CDR3 length: 18 residues. Researchers used the Oncomine TCR Beta short-read assay to sequence DNA from cultured CD4+ T cells. TCRdb redid the calling of the PCR reads with MiXCR, one entry per CDR3 protein. This repertoire shows about 20,000 distinct CDR3 sequences, 80% to 85% found once; its top ten account for 15% to 20%. Indicated treatment: roughly 11-day PBMC culture with coronavirus spike peptide pools or control peptides (ViraFEST assay).

The clonotype originates from a human donor who received a COVID-19 vaccine. The genes are TRBV15 and TRBJ2-3; 9 bases are shared with TRBD1. Source: CD4+ T cells from blood, cultured in vitro, taken after SARS-CoV-2 vaccination. CDR3 loop: CATSREIEHRGRSDTQYF. CDR3 DNA: TGTGCCACCAGCAGAGAAATCGAGCACAGGGGGCGGTCTGATACGCAGTATTTT.